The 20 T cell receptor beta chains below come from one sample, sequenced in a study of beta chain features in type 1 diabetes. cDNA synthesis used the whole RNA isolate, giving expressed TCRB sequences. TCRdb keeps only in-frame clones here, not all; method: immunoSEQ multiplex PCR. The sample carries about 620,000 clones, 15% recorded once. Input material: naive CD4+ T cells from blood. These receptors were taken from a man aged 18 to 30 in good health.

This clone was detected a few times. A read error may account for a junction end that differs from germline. CDR3 bases: TGTGCCAGCAGTAACCGGGAAGGGGGTGAGACCCAGTACTTC. It yields the protein CASSNREGGETQYF. V is TRBV10-3 and J is TRBJ2-5; possibly TRBD1 for D (6 bases). The CDR3 covers 14 residues. Germline assignment: CDR1 ENHRY and CDR2 SYGVKD.

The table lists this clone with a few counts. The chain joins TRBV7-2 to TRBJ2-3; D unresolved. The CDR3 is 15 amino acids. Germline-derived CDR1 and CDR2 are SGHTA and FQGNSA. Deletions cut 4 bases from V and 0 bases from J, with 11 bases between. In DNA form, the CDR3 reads TGTGCCAGCAGCTCCCTCCCCGGAAGCACAGATACGCAGTATTTT. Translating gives CASSSLPGSTDTQYF.

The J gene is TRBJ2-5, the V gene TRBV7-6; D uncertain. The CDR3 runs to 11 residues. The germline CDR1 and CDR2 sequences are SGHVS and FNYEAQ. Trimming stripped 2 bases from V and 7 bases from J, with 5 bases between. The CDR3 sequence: CASSLSATQYF. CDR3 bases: TGTGCCAGCAGCTTAAGTGCGACCCAGTACTTC.

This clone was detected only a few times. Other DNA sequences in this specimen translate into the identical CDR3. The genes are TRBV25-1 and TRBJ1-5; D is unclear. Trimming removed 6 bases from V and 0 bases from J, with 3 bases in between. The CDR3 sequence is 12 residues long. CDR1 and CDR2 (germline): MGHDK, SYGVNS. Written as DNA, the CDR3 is TGTGCCAGCAGAGGTAGCAATCAGCCCCAGCATTTT. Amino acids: CASRGSNQPQHF.

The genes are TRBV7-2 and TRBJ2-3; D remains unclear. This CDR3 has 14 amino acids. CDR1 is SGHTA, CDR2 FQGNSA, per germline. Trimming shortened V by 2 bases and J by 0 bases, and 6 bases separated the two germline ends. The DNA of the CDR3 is TGTGCCAGCAGCTTACCACCAAGCACAGATACGCAGTATTTT. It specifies CASSLPPSTDTQYF.

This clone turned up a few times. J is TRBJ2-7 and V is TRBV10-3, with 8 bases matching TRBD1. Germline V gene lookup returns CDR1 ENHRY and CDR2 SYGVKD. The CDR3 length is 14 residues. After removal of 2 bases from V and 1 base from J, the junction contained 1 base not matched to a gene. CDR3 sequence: CAISEGQGSYEQYF. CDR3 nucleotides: TGTGCCATCAGTGAGGGACAGGGTTCCTACGAGCAGTACTTC.

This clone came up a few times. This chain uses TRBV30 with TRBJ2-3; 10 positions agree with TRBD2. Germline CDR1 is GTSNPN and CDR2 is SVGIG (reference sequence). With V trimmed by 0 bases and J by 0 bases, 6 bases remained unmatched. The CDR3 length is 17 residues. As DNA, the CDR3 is TGTGCCTGGAGTGTATCCAGCGGGGGGGTTAGCACAGATACGCAGTATTTT. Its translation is CAWSVSSGGVSTDTQYF.

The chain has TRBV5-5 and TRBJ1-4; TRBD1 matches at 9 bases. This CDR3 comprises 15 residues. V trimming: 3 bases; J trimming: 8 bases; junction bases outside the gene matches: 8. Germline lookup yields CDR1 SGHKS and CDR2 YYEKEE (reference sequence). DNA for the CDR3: TGTGCCAGCAGCTGGACAGGGGATTGGCGCGAAAAACTGTTTTTT. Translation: CASSWTGDWREKLFF.

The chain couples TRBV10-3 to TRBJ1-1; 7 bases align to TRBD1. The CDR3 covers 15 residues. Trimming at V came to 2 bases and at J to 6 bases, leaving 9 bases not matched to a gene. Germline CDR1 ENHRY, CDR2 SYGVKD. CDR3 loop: CAISELAQGGSEAFF. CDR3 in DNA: TGTGCCATCAGTGAGCTGGCCCAGGGGGGCTCTGAAGCTTTCTTT.

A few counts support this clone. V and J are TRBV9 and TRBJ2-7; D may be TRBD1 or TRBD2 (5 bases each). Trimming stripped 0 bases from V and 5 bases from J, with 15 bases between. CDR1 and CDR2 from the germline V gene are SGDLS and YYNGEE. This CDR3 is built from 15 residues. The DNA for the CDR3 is TGTGCCAGCAGCGTAGAGTGGGGGATGGGCCACGAGCAGTACTTC. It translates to CASSVEWGMGHEQYF.

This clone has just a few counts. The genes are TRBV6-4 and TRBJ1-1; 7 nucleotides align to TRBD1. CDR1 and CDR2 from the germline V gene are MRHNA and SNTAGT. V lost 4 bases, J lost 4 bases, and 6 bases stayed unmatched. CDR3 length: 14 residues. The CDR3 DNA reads TGTGCCAGCAGTGCTGACAACAGGGGCACTGAAGCTTTCTTT. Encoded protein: CASSADNRGTEAFF.

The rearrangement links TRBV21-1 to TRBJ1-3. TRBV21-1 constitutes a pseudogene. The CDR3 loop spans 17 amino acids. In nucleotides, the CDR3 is TGTGCCAGCAGAACTCGGTTGCTACAACACGCACGAAACACCATATATTTT. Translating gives CASRTRLLQHARNTIYF.

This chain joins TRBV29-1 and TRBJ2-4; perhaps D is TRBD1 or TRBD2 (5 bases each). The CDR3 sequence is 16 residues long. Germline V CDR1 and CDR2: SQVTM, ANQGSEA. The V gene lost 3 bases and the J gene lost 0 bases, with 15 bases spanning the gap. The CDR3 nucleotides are TGCAGCGTTGAGGCCGGGACCTATCTAGCCAAAAACATTCAGTACTTC. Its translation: CSVEAGTYLAKNIQYF.

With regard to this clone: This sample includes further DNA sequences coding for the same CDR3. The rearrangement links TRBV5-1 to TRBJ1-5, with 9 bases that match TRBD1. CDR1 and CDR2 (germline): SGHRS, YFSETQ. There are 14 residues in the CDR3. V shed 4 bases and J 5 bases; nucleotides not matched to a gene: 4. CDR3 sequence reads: CASSPGQGYQPQHF. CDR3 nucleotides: TGCGCCAGCAGCCCGGGACAGGGATATCAGCCCCAGCATTTT.

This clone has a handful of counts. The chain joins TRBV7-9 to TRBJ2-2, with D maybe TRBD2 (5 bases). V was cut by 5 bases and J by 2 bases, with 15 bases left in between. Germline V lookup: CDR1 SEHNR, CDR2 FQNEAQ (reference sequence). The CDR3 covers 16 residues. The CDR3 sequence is CASSDRTELNTGELFF. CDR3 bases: TGTGCCAGCAGCGATCGGACTGAGTTAAACACCGGGGAGCTGTTTTTT.

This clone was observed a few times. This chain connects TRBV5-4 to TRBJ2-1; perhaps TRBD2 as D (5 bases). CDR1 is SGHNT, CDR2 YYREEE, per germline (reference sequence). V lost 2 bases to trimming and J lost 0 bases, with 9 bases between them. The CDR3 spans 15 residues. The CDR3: CASSFRGSSYNEQFF. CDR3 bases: TGTGCCAGCAGCTTTCGTGGGAGCTCCTACAATGAGCAGTTCTTC. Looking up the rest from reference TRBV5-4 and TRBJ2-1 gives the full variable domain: ETGVTQSPTHLIKTRGQQVTLRCSSQSGHNTVSWYQQALGQGPQFIFQYYREEENGRGNFPPRFSGLQFPNYSSELNVNALELDDSALYLCASSFRGSSYNEQFFGPGTRLTVL.

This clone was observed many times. The DNA of the CDR3 is TGTGCCAGCAGCCGAACTGGAGGGGGCCGGGGAAAAAATGAGCAGTTCTTC. It encodes CASSRTGGGRGKNEQFF. The chain recombines TRBV4-2 with TRBJ2-1; possible D gene TRBD1, 7 bases. Germline CDR1 reads LGHNA; CDR2 reads YNFKEQ. Between the trimmed V and J ends, which lost 4 bases and 7 bases, there was a span of 23 bases. The CDR3 runs 17 residues.

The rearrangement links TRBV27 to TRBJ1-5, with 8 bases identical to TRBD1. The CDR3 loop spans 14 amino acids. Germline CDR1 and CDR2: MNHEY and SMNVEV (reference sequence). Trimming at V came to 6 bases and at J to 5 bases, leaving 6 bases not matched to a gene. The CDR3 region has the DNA TGTGCCAGCAGCCGTGACAGGGGACATCAGCCCCAGCATTTT. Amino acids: CASSRDRGHQPQHF.

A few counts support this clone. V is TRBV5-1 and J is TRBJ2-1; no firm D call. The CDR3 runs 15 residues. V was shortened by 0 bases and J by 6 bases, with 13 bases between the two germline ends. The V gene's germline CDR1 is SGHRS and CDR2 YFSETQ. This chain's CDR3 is CASSLETPATNEQFF. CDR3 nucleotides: TGCGCCAGCAGCTTGGAGACCCCGGCGACCAATGAGCAGTTCTTC.

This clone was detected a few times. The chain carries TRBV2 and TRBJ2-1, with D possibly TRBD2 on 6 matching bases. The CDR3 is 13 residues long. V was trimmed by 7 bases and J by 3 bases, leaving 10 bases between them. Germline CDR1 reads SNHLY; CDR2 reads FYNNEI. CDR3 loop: CASMREVYNEQFF. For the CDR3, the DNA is TGTGCCAGCATGAGGGAGGTCTACAATGAGCAGTTCTTC.